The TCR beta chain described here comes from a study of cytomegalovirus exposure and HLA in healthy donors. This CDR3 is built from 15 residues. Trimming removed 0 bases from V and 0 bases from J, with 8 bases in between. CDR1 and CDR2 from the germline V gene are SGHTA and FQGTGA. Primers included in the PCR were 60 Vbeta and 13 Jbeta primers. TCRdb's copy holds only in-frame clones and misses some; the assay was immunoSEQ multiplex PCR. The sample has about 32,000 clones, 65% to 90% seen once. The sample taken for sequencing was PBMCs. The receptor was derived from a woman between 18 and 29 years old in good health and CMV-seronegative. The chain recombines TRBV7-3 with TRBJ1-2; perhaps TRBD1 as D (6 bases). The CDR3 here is CASSLTRTANYGYTF. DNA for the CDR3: TGTGCCAGCAGCTTAACTAGGACAGCTAACTATGGCTACACCTTC. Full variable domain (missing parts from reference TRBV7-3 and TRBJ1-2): GAGVSQTPSNKVTEKGKYVELRCDPISGHTALYWYRQSLGQGPEFLIYFQGTGAADDSGLPNDRFFAVRPEGSVSTLKIQRTERGDSAVYLCASSLTRTANYGYTFGSGTRLTVV.